This TCR beta chain was profiled in a study of vaccination and CD4 T cells after COVID-19. Study-wide results and limits: Spike mono-reactivity was shown by 304 of 307 vaccine-specific clones in convalescent patients.

With the Oncomine TCR Beta short-read assay, DNA from cultured CD4+ T cells was sequenced. From CD4+ T cells that had been cultured, genomic DNA was extracted. Using its own MiXCR run on the PCR reads, TCRdb lists one record per CDR3 protein. The table includes around 5,000 distinct CDR3 sequences, roughly 40% detected once. With V trimmed by 3 bases and J by 0 bases, 6 bases remained unmatched. Germline V CDR1 and CDR2: SGHNT, YYREEE (reference sequence). This CDR3 contains 16 residues. In the case of this clonotype: Its antigen is unidentified.

Treatment: roughly nine-day PBMC culture with coronavirus spike peptide pools or control peptides (ViraFEST assay). Those CD4+ T cells from the unexposed donor predate the COVID-19 pandemic (2011-2018). Via ViraFEST, peptide pools expanded antigen-specific T cells before TCR sequencing. Sample: CD4+ T cells from blood, cultured in vitro. The sequence was obtained from a human donor in good health. This chain links TRBV5-4 with TRBJ2-3; 8 nucleotides align to TRBD2. The chain's CDR3 is CASSYRAGVSTDTQYF. CDR3 bases: TGTGCCAGCAGCTATCGAGCGGGGGTTAGCACAGATACGCAGTATTTT.